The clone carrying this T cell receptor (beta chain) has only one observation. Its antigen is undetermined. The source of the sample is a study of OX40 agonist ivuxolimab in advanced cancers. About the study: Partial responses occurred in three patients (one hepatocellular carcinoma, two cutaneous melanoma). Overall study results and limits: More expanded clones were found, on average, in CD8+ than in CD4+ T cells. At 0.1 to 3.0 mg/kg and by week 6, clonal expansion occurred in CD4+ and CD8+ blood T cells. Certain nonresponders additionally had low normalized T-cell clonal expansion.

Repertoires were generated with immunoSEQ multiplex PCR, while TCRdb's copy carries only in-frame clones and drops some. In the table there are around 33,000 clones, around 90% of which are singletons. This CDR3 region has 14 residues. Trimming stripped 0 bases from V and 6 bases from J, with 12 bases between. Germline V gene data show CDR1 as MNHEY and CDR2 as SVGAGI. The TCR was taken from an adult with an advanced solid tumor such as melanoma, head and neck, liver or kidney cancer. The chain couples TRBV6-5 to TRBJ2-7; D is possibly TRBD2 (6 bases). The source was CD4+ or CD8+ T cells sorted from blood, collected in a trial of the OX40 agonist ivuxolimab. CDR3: CASSYSEGLGEQYF. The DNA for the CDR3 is TGTGCCAGCAGTTACTCGGAGGGGTTGGGCGAGCAGTACTTC.